The present T cell receptor (beta chain) was sequenced within a study of cytomegalovirus exposure and HLA in healthy donors. Whole-study findings and limits: Reports indicated that the classifier achieved high specificity and sensitivity in diagnosing cytomegalovirus status. Investigators reported 164 TCR beta chains as tied to cytomegalovirus. Most sequenced TCRs were rare (though some public TCRs occurred in many donors).

Method: immunoSEQ multiplex PCR; TCRdb's copy keeps in-frame clones and lacks some. The sample includes around 250,000 clones, 90% of them seen just once. The donors were members of the validation cohort comprising roughly 130 subjects, separate from the roughly 700-subject first cohort. For this clone: Its matching antigen is unknown.

Sequences were obtained from PBMCs. The receptor's source is a woman between 18 and 29 years old in good health and CMV-seronegative.

The CDR3 bases are TGTGCCAGCAGCTCAGGCCTGGGTAGCTCTGGAAACACCATATATTTT. It yields the protein CASSSGLGSSGNTIYF. The chain joins TRBV7-9 to TRBJ1-3; D gene unclear. Per germline, CDR1 SEHNR and CDR2 FQNEAQ (reference sequence). V gave up 4 bases and J gave up 0 bases, with 13 bases separating them. The CDR3 is made up of 16 amino acids.